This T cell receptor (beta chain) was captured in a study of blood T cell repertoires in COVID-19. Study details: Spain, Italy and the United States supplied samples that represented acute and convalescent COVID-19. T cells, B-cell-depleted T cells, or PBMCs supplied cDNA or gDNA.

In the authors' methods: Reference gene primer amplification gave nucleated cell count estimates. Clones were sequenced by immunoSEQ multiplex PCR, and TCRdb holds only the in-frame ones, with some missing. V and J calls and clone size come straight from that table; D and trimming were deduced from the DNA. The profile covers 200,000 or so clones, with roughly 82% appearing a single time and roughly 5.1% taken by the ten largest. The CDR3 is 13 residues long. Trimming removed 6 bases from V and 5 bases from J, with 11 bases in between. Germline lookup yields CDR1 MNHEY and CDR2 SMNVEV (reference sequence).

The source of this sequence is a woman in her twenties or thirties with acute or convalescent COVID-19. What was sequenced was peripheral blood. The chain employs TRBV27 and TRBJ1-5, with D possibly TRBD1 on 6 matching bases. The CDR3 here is CASRGGVYQPQHF. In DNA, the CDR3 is TGTGCCAGCAGAGGGGGGGTGTATCAGCCCCAGCATTTT.